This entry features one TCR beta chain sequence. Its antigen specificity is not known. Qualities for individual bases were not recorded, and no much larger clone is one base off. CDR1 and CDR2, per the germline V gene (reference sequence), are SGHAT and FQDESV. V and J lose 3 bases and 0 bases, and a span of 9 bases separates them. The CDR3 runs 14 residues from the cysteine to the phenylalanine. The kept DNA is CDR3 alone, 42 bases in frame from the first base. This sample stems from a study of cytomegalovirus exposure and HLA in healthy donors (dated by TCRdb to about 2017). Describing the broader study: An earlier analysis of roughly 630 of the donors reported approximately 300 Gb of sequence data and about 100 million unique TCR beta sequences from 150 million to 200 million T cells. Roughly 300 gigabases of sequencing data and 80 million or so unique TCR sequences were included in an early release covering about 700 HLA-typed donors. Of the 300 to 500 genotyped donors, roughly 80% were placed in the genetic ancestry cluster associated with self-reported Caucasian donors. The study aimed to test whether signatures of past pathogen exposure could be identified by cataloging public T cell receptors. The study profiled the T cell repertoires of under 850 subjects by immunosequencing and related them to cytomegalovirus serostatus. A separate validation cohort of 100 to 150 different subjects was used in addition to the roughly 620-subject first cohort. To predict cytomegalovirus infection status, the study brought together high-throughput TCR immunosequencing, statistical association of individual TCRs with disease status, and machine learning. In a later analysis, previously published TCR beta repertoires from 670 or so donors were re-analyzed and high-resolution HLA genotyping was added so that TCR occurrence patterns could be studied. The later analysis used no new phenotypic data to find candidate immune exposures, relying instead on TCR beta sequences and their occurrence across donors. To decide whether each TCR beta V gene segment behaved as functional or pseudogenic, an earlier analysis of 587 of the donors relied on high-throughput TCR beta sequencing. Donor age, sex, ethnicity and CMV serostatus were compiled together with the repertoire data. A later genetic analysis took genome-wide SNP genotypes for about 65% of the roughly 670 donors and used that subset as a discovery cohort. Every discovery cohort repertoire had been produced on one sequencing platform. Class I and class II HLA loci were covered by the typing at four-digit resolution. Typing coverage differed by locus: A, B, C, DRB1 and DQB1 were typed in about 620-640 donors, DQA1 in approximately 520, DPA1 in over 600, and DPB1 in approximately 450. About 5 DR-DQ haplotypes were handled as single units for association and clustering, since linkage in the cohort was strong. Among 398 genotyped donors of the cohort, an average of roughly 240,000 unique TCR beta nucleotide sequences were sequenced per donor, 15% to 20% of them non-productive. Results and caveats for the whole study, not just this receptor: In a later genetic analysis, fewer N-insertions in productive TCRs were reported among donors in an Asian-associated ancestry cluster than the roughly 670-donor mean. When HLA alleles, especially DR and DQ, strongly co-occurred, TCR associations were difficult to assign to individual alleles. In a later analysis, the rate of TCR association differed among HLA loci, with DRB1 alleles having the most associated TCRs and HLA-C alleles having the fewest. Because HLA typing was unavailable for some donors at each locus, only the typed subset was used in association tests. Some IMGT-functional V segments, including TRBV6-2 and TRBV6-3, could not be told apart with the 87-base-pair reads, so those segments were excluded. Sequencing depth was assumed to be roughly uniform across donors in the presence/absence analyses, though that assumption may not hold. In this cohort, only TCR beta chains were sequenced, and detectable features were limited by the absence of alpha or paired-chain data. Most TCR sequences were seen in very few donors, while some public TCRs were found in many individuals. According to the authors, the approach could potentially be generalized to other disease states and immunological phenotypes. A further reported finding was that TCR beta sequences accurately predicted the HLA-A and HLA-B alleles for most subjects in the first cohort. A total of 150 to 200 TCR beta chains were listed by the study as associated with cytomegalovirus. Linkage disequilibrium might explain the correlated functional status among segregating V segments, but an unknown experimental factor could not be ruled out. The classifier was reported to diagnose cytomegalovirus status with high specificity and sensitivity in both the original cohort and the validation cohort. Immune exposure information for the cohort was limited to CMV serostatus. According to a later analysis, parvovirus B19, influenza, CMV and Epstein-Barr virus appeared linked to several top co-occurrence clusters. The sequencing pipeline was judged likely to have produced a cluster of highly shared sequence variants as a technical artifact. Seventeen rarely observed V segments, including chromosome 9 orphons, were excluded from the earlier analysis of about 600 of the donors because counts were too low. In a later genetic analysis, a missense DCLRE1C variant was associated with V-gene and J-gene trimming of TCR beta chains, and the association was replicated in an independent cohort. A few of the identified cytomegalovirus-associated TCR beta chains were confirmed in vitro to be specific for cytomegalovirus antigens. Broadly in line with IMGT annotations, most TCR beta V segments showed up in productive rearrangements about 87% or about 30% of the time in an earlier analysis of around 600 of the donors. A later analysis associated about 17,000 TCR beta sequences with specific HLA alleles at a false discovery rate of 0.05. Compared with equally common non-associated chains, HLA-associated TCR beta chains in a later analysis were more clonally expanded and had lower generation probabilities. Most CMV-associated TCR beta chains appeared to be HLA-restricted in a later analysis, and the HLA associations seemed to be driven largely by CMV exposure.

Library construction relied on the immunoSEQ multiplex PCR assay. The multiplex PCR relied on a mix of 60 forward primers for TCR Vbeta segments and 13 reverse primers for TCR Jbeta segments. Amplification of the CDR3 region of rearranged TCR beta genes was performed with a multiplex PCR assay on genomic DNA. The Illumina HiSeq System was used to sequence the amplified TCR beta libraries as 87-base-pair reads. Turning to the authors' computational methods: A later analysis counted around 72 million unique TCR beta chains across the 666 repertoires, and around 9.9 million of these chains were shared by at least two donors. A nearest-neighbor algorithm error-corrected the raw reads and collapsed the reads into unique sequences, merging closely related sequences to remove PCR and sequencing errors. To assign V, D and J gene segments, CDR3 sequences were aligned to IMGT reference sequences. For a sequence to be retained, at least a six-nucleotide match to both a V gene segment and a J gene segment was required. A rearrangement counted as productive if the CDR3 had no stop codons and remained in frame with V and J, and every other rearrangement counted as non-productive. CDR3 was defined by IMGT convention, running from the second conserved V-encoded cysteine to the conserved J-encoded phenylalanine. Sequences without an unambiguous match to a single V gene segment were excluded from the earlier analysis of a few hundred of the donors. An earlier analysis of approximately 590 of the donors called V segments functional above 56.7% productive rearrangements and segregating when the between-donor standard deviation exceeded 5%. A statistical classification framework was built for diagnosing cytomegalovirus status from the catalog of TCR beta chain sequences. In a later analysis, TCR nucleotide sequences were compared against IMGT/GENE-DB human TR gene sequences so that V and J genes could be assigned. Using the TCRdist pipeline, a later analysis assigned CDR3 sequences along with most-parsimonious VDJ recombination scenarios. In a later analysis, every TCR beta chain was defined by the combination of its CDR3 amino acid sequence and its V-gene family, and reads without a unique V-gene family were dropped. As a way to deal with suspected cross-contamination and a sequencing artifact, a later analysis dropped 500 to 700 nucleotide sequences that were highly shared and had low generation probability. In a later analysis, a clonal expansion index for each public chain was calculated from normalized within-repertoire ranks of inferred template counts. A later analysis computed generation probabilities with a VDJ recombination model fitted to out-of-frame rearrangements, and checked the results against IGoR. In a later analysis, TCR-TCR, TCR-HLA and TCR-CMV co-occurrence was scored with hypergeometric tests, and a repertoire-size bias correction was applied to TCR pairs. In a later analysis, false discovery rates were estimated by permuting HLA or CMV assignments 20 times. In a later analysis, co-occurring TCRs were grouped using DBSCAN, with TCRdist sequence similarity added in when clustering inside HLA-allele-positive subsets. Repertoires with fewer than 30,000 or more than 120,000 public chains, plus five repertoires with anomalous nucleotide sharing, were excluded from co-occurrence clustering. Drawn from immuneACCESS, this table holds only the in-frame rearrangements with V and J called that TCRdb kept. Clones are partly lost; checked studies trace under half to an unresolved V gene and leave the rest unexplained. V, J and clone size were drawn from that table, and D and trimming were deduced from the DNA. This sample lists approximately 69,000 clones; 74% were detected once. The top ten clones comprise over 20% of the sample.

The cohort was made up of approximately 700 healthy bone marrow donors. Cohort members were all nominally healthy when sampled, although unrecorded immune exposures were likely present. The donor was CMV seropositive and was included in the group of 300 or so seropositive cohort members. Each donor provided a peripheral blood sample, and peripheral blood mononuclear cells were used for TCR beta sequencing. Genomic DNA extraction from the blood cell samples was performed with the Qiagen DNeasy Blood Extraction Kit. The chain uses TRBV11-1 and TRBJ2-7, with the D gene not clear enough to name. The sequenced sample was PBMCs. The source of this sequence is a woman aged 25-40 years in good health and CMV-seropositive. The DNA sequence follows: TGTGCCAGCAGCTTCACAGAGAGCTCCTACGAGCAGTACTTC. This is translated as CASSFTESSYEQYF.